In this sample, the clone carrying this TCR beta chain turned up a few times. Its antigen is as yet unknown. The V gene's germline CDR1 is SGHRS and CDR2 YFSETQ. CDR3 size: 15 residues. The V and J ends lost 5 bases and 2 bases, in that order; junction bases with no gene match: 7. This entry is derived from a study of CD8+CD57+ T cells in acquired aplastic anemia. Regarding the study as a whole: Both patients and controls carried the same twenty-nine CD8+ CDR3 sequences.

Genomic DNA constituted the template upon which TCR beta VDJ and CDR3 profiling was performed. MiXCR, run by TCRdb on the reads, gives a single entry per CDR3 protein. This table has 200,000 or so distinct CDR3 sequences, 50% to 75% appearing once. Sample: sorted CD4+, CD8+, or CD8+CD57+ T cells (not recorded which) from PBMCs. This sequence joins TRBV5-1 and TRBJ2-7, with TRBD1 matching over 10 bases. The clonotype comes from a human donor with severe aplastic anemia or a healthy control (not recorded which). The CDR3 region is CASRRDRGLAYEQYF. CDR3 DNA: TGCGCCAGCAGAAGGGACAGGGGACTTGCCTACGAGCAGTACTTC.